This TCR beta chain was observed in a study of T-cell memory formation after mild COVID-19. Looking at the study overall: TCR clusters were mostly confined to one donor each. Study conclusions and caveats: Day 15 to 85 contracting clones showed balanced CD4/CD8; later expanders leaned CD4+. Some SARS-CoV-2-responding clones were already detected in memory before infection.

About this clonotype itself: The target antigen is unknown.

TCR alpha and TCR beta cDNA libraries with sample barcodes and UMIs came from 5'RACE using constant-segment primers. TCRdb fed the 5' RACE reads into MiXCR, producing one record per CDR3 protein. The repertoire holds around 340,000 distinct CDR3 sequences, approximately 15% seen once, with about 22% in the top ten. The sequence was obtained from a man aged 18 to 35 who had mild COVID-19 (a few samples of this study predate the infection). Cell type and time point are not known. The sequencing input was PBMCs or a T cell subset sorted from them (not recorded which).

CDR3: CASSPTENEKLFF. The CDR3 coding sequence is TGTGCCAGCTCACCGACTGAAAATGAAAAACTGTTTTTT. V and J are TRBV18 and TRBJ1-4; no definite D call. The CDR3 is 13 residues long. Germline loops: CDR1 KGHSH, CDR2 LQKENI. The germline V and J ends were trimmed by 3 bases and 5 bases, with 7 bases remaining between them.